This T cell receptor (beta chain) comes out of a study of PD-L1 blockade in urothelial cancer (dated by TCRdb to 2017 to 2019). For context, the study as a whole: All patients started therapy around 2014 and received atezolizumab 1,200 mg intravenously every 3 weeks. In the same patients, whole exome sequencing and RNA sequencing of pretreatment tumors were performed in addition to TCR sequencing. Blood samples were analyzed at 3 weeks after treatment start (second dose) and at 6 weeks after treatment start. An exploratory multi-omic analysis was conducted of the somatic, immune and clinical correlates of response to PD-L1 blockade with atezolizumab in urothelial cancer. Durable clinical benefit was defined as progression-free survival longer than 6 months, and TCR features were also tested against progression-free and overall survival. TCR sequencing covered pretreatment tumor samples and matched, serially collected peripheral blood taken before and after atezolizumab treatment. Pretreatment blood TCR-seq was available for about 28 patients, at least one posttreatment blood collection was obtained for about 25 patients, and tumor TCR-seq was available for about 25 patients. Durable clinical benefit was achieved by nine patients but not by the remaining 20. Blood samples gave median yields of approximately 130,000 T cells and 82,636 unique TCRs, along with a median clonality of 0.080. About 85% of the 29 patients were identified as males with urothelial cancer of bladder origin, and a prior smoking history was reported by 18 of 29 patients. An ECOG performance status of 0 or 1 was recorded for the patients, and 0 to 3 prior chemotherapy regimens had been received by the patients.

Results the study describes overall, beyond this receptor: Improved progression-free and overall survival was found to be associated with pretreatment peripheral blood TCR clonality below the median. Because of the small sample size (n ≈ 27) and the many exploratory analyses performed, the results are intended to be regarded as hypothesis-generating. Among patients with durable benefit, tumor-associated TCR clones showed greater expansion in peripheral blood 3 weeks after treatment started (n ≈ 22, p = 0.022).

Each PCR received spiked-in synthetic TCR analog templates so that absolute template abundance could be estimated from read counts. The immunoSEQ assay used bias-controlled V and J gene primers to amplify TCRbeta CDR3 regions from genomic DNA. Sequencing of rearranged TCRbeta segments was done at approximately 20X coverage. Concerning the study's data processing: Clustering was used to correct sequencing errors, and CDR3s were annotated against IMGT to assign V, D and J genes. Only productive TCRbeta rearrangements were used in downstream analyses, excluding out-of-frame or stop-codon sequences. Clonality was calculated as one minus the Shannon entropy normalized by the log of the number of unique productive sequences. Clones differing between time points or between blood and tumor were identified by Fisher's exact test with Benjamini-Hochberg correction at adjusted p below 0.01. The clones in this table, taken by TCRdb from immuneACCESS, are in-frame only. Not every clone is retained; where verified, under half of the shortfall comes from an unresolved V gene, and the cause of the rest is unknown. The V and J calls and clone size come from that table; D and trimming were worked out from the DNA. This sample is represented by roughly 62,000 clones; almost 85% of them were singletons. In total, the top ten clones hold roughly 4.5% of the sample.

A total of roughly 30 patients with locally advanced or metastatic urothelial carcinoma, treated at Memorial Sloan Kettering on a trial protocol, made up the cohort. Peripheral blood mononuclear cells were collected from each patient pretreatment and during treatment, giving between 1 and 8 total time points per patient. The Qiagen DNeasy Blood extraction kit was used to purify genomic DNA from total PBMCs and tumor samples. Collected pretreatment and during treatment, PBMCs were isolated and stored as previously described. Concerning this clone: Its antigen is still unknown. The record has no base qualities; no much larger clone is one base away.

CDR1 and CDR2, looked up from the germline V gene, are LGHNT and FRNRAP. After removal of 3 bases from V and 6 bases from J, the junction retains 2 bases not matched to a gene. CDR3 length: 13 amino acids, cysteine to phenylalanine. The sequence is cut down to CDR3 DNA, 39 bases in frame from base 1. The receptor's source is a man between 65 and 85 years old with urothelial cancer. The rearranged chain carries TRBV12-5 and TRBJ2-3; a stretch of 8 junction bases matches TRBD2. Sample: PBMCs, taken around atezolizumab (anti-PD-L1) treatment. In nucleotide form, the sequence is TGTGCTAGTGGTTTAGCGGGAGTGGATACGCAGTATTTT. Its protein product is CASGLAGVDTQYF. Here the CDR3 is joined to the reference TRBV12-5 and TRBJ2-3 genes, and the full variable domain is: DARVTQTPRHKVTEMGQEVTMRCQPILGHNTVFWYRQTMMQGLELLAYFRNRAPLDDSGMPKDRFSAEMPDATLATLKIQPSEPRDSAVYFCASGLAGVDTQYFGPGTRLTVL.